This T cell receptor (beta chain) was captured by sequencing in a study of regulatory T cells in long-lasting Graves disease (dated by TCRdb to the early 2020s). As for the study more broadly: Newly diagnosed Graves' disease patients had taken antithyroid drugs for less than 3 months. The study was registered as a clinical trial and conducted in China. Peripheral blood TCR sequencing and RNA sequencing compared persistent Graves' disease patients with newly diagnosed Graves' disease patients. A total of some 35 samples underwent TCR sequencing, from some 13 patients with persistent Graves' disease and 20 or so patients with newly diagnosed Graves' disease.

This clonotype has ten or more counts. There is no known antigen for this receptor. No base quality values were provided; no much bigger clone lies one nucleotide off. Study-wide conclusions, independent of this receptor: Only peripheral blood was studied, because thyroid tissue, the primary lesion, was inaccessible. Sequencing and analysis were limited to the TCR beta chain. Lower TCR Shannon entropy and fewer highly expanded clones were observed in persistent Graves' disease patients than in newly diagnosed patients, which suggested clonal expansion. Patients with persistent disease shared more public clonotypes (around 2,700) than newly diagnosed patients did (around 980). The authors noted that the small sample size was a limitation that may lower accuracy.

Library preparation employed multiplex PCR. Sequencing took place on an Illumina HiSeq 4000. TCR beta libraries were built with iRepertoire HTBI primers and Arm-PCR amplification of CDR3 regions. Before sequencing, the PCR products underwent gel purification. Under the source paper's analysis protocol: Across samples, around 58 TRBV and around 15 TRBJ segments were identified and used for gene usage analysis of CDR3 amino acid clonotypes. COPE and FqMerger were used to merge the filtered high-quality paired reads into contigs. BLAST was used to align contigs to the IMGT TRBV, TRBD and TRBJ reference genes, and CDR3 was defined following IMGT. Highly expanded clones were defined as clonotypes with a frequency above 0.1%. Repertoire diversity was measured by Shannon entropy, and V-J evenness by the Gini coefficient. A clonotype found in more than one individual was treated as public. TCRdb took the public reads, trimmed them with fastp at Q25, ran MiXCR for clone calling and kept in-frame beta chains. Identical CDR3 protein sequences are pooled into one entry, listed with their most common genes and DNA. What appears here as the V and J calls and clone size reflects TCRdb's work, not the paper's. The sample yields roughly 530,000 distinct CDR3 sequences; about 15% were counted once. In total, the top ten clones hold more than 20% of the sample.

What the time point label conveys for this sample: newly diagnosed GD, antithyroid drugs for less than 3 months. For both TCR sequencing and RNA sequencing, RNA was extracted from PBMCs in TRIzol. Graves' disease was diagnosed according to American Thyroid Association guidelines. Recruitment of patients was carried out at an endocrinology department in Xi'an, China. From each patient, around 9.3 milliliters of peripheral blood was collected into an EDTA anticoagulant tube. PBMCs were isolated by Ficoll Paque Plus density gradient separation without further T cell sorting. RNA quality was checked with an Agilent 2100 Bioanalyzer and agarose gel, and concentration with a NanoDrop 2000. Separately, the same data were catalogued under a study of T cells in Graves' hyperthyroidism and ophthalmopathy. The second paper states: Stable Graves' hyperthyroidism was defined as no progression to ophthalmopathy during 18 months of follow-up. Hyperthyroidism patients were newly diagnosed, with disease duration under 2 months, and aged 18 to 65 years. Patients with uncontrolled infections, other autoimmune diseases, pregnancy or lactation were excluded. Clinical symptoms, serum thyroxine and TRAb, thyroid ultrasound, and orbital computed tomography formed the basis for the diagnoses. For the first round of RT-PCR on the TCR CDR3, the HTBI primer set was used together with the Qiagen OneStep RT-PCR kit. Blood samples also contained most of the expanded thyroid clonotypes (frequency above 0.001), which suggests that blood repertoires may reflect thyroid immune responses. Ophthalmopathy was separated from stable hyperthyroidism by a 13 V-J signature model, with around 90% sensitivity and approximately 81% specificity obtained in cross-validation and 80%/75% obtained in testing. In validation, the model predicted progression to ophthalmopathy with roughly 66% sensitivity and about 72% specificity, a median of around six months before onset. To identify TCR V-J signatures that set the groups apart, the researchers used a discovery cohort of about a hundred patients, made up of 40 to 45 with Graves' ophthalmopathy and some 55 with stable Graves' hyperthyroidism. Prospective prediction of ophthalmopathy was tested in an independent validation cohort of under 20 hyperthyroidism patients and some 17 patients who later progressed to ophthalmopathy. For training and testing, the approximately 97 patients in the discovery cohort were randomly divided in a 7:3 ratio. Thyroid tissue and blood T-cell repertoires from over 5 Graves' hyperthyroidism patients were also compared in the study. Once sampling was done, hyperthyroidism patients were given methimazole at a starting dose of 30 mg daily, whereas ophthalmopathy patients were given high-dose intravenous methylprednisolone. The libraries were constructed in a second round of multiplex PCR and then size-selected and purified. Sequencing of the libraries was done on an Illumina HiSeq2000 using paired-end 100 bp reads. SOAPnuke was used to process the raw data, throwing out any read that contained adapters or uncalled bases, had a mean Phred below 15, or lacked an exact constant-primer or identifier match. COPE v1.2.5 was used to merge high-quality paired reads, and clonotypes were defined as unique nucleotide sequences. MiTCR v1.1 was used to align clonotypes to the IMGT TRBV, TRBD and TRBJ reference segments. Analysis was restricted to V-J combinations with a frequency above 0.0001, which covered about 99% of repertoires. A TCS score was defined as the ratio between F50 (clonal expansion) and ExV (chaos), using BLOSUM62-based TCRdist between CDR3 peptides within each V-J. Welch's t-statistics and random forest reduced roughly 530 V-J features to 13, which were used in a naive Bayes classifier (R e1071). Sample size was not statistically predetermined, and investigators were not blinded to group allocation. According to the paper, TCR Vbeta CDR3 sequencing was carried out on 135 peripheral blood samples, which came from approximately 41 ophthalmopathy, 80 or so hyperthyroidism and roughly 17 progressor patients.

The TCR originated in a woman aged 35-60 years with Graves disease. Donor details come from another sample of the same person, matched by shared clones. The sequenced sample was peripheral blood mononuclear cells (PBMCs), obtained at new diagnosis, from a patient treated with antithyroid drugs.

In nucleotides, the sequence is TGTGCCACTTCCCCTCTCGACAGGTTGGGCACTGAAGCTTTCTTT. The resulting protein is CATSPLDRLGTEAFF. Rearrangement joined TRBV27 to TRBJ1-1, and the D gene may be TRBD1, 6 bases matching. The germline V gene (reference sequence) sets CDR1 to MNHEY and CDR2 to SMNVEV. The cysteine opens and the phenylalanine closes a CDR3 of 15 amino acids. Only the CDR3 DNA is retained, 45 bases long and in frame from the first base. V is reduced by 10 bases and J by 4 bases, leaving a spacing of 22 bases between them.